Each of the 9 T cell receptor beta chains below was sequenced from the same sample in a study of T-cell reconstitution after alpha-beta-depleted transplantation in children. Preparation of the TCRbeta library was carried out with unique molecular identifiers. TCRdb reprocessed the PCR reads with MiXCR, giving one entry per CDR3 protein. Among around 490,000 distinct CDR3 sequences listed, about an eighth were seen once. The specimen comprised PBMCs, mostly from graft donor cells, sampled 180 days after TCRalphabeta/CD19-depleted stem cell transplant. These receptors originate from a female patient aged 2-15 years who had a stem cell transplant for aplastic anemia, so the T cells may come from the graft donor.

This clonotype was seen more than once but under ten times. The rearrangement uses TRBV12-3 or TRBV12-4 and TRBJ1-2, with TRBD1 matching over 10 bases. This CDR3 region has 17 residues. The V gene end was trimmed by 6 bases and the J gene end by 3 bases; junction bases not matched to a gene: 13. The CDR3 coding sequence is TGTGCCAGCAGCCACGGACAGGGGGGGGAGCTTTACTATGGCTACACCTTC. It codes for CASSHGQGGELYYGYTF.

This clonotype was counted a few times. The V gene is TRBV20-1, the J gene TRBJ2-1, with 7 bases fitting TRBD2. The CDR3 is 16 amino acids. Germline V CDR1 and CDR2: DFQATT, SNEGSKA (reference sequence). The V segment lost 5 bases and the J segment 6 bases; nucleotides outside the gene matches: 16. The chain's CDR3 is CSAPPAREREINEQFF. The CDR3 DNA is TGCAGTGCTCCACCGGCCCGGGAGCGGGAAATCAATGAGCAGTTCTTC.

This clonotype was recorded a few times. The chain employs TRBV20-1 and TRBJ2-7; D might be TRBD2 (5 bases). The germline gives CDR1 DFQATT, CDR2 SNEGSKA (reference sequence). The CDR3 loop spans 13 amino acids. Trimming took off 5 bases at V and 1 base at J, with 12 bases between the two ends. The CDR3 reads CSASVGRSYEQYF. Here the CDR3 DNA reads TGCAGTGCTTCAGTGGGGAGATCCTACGAGCAGTACTTC.

CDR3 protein: CASSPGRGDIQYF. CDR3 DNA sequence: TGTGCCAGCAGTCCGGGACGGGGGGACATTCAGTACTTC. The chain employs TRBV28 and TRBJ2-4; the match to TRBD2 covers 7 bases. The CDR3 totals 13 residues. In germline, CDR1 is MDHEN, CDR2 SYDVKM. The V gene end was trimmed by 5 bases and the J gene end by 8 bases; junction bases not matched to a gene: 6.

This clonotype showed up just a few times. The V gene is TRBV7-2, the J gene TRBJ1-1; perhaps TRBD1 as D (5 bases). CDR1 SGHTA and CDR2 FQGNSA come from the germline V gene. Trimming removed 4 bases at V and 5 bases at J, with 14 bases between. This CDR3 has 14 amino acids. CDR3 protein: CASSSVRDGTEAFF. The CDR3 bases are TGTGCCAGCAGCTCAGTCAGGGACGGAACTGAAGCTTTCTTT.

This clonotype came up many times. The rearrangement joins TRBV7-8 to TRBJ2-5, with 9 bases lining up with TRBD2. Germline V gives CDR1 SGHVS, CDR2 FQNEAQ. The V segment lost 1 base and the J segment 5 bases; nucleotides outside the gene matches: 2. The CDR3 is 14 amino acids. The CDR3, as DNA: TGTGCCAGCAGCTTAGGTAGCGGGGGCGAGACCCAGTACTTC. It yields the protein CASSLGSGGETQYF. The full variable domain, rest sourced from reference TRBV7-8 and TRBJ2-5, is GAGVSQSPRYKVAKRGQDVALRCDPISGHVSLFWYQQALGQGPEFLTYFQNEAQLDKSGLPSDRFFAERPEGSVSTLKIQRTQQEDSAVYLCASSLGSGGETQYFGPGTRLLVL.

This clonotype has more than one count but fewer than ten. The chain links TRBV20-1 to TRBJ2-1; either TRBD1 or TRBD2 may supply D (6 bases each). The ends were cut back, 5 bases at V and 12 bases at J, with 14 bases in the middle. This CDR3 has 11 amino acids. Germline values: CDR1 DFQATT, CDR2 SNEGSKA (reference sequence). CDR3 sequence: CSAGGGIVQFF. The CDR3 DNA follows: TGCAGTGCTGGGGGCGGGATTGTGCAGTTCTTC.

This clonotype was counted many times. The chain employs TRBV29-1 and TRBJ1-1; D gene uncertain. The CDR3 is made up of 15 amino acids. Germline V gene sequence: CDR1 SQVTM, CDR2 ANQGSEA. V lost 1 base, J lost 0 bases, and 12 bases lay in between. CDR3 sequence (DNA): TGCAGCGTTGAAGTGGCAGGTTCTCTGAACACTGAAGCTTTCTTT. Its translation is CSVEVAGSLNTEAFF.

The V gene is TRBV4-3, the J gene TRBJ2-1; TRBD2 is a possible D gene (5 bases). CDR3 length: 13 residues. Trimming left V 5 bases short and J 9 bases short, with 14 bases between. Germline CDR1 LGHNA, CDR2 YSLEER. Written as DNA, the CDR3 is TGCGCCAGCAGCACGCGGGCCGGCAGTGAGCAGTTCTTC. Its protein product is CASSTRAGSEQFF.